The source of this T cell receptor beta chain is a study of vaccination effects on CD4 cells after COVID-19. As for this clone: The target antigen is unknown.

Profiled with immunoSEQ multiplex PCR; TCRdb holds only in-frame clones, not every one. The sample has some 27,000 clones, about 70% seen once; the top ten hold around 9.6%. Pools of viral peptides were used by the ViraFEST assay to expand antigen-specific CD4+ T cells ahead of sequencing. Following culture for about ten days, CD4+ T cells were isolated. The cohort was immunized with two doses of either the BNT162b2 or mRNA-1273 vaccine. This CDR3 is built from 15 residues. Per germline, CDR1 SNHLY and CDR2 FYNNEI. Trimming shortened V by 4 bases and J by 1 base, and 13 bases separated the two germline ends.

This sequence was found in a human donor who received a COVID-19 vaccine. The source was CD4+ T cells from PBMCs cultured with HCoV-NL63 spike peptides, collected after COVID-19 vaccination. The V and J genes are TRBV2 and TRBJ2-5; possible D gene TRBD2, 6 bases. The CDR3 bases are TGTGCCAGCAGTGTGAACCGGGGGAGCCAAGAGACCCAGTACTTC. Protein sequence: CASSVNRGSQETQYF.